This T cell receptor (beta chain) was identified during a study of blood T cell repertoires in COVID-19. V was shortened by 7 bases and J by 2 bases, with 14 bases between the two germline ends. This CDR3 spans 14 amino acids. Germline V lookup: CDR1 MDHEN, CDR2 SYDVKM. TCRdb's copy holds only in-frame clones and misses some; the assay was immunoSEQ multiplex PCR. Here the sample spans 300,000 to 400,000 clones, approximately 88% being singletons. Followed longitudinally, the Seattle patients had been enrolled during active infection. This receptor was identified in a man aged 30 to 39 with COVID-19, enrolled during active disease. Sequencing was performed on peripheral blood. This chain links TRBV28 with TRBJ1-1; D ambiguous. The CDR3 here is CASNPISGNTEAFF. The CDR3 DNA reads TGTGCCAGCAACCCAATTTCGGGAAACACTGAAGCTTTCTTT.